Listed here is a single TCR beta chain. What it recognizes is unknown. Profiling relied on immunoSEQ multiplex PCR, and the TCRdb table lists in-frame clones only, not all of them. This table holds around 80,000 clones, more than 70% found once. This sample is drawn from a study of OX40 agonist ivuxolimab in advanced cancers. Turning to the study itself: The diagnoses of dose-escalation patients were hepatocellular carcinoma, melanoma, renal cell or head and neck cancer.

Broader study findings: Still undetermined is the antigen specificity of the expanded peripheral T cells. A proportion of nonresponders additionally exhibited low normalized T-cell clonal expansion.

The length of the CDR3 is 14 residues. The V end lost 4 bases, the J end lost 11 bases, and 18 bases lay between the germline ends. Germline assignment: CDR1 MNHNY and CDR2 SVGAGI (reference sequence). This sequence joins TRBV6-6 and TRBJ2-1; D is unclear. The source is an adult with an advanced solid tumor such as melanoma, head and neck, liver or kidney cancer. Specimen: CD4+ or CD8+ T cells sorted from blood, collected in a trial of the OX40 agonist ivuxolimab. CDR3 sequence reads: CASSLTALGTKQFF. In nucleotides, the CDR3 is TGTGCCAGCAGTTTAACCGCCCTCGGAACGAAGCAGTTCTTC.